This record looks at one TCR beta chain sequence and its context. The approximately 120-subject validation cohort, separate from the approximately 630-subject first cohort, included the donors. The CDR3 runs to 14 residues. Trimming cost V 8 bases and J 5 bases, with 16 bases left between them. The germline V gene encodes CDR1 MNHEY and CDR2 SVGAGI. Some clones are missing from TCRdb's copy, which holds only in-frame ones; the method was immunoSEQ multiplex PCR. The sample has approximately 57,000 clones; 85% to 95% are singletons. The source of the sample is a study of cytomegalovirus exposure and HLA in healthy donors. The overall study: The roughly 700 first-cohort repertoires and the 100 to 150 validation repertoires shared the same platform, a later analysis reported.

The origin of this receptor is a young woman in good health and CMV-seronegative. The chain recombines TRBV6-5 with TRBJ1-5, with D perhaps matching TRBD1 (5 bases). Sample: PBMCs. CDR3: CASWGGRSYQPQHF. In nucleotides, the CDR3 is TGTGCCAGCTGGGGGGGACGGAGCTATCAGCCCCAGCATTTT.